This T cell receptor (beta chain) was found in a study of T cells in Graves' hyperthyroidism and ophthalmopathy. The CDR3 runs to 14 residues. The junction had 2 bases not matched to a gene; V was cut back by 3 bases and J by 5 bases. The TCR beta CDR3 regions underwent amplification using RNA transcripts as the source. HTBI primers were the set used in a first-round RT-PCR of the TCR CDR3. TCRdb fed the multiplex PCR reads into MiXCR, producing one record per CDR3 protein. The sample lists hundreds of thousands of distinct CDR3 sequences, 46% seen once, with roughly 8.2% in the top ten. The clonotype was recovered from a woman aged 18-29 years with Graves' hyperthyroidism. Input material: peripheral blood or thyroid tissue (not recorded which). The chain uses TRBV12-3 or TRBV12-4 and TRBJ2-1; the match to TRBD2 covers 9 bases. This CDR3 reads CASSFSSGNNEQFF. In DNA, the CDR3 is TGTGCCAGCAGTTTTTCTAGCGGGAACAATGAGCAGTTCTTC.